The rows below give T cell receptor beta chains drawn from one sample of a study of T cells in Graves' hyperthyroidism and ophthalmopathy. TCRdb called the multiplex PCR reads again in MiXCR, with one record for every CDR3 protein. In the table there are 300,000 to 450,000 distinct CDR3 sequences, more than 12% of which are singletons. The sample comprised blood. These TCRs come from a woman aged 25 to 39 with Graves' ophthalmopathy. Each CDR3 is given with its conserved first and last residue. Each record gives: CDR3 DNA, CDR3 protein, V gene, clone size, J gene, D gene. The D gene is left open where the match is weak. Clone size is stated in some rows and not others, as once, few, many or a class when expanded.

DNA: TGCAGTGCTAGAGAATGGGGGGCCCCATGGGAGTACTTC
CDR3: CSAREWGAPWEYF
V: TRBV20-1
size: -
J: TRBJ2-5
D: -

DNA: TGTGCCACCAGTGATTTTGTCGGTGGAGCTTTCTTT
CDR3: CATSDFVGGAFF
V: TRBV24-1
size: -
J: TRBJ1-1
D: -

DNA: TGTGCCAGCAGGACTCTTGAGCATGCGTTCTTC
CDR3: CASRTLEHAFF
V: TRBV28
size: few
J: TRBJ2-1
D: -

DNA: TGTGCCAGCAAAGAACTAGCGGGGGGGCAGGAGACCCAGTACTTC
CDR3: CASKELAGGQETQYF
V: TRBV3-1
size: many
J: TRBJ2-5
D: TRBD2

DNA: TGTGCCAGTCGGACGGGGAGGACCCAGTACTTC
CDR3: CASRTGRTQYF
V: TRBV28
size: many
J: TRBJ2-5
D: -

DNA: TGTGCCAGCAGTGAATGGGGGACTAGTTCAGATACGCAGTATTTT
CDR3: CASSEWGTSSDTQYF
V: TRBV6-1
size: many
J: TRBJ2-3
D: TRBD2

DNA: TGTGCCAGCAGCCCCATCGAGGGGGGCAATCAGCCCCAGCATTTT
CDR3: CASSPIEGGNQPQHF
V: TRBV4-2
size: few
J: TRBJ1-5
D: -

DNA: TGTGCCTGGAGCGCGGGACTTAATGGCTACACCTTC
CDR3: CAWSAGLNGYTF
V: TRBV30
size: many
J: TRBJ1-2
D: -

DNA: TGCGCCAGCAGCTTGAGGCAGGGGGCGGGGAAGACCCAGTACTTC
CDR3: CASSLRQGAGKTQYF
V: TRBV5-1
size: -
J: TRBJ2-5
D: TRBD1

DNA: TGTGCCAGCAAAGGGAGCGCTTCGCAGTATTTT
CDR3: CASKGSASQYF
V: TRBV2
size: few
J: TRBJ2-3
D: -

DNA: TGTGCCTGGAATCGGGTTAGGGGGCTAGCGGCTGAAGCTTTCTTT
CDR3: CAWNRVRGLAAEAFF
V: TRBV30
size: many
J: TRBJ1-1
D: TRBD1

DNA: TGTGCCAGCAGTTTGACACCAAGTAATGAGCAGTTCTTC
CDR3: CASSLTPSNEQFF
V: TRBV2
size: many
J: TRBJ2-1
D: -

DNA: TGTGCCAGCAGTGAAGACGAGAGGGCGGGTTCACCCCTCCACTTT
CDR3: CASSEDERAGSPLHF
V: TRBV2
size: many
J: TRBJ1-6
D: -

DNA: TGTGCCAGTTTACACAGGGACAAGGGCAATGAGCAGTTCTTC
CDR3: CASLHRDKGNEQFF
V: TRBV6-1
size: -
J: TRBJ2-1
D: -

DNA: TGTGCCAGCGGGGCTAGCGGGGTCACCGGGGAGCTGTTTTTT
CDR3: CASGASGVTGELFF
V: TRBV28
size: -
J: TRBJ2-2
D: TRBD2

DNA: TGTGCCAGCAGCACGCAGCAGAACACTGAAGCTTTCTTT
CDR3: CASSTQQNTEAFF
V: TRBV9
size: many
J: TRBJ1-1
D: -

DNA: TGTGCCTGGACTCTGACTAGGGACCGCTACAATGAGCAGTTCTTC
CDR3: CAWTLTRDRYNEQFF
V: TRBV30
size: many
J: TRBJ2-1
D: -

DNA: TGCAGTGCGAGGGGACAGCTAGGAAGCAATCAGCCCCAGCATTTT
CDR3: CSARGQLGSNQPQHF
V: TRBV20-1
size: -
J: TRBJ1-5
D: TRBD1

DNA: TGTGCCAGCAGCGTGGGGGGACAGCTGAACACTGAAGCTTTCTTT
CDR3: CASSVGGQLNTEAFF
V: TRBV9
size: -
J: TRBJ1-1
D: TRBD1

DNA: TGTGCCAGCAGGGACCAGGACAGAAAGAGCACTGAAGCTTTCTTT
CDR3: CASRDQDRKSTEAFF
V: TRBV2
size: -
J: TRBJ1-1
D: -

DNA: TGTGCCAGCAGGACTGATCGGCCCCACACTGAAGCTTTCTTT
CDR3: CASRTDRPHTEAFF
V: TRBV6-1
size: many
J: TRBJ1-1
D: -

DNA: TGTGCCATACAGAGTAACTATGGCTACACCTTC
CDR3: CAIQSNYGYTF
V: TRBV28
size: many
J: TRBJ1-2
D: -

DNA: TGCGCCAGCAGCCCCGGGACCACAGGCTTCTCTGGAAACACCATATATTTT
CDR3: CASSPGTTGFSGNTIYF
V: TRBV5-1
size: many
J: TRBJ1-3
D: -

DNA: TGTGCCATCCCCGGGACAGGAGAGACCCAGTACTTC
CDR3: CAIPGTGETQYF
V: TRBV15
size: few
J: TRBJ2-5
D: TRBD1

DNA: TGTGCCAGCAGTTTAGCGAGGCAGCTCAATGAGCAGTTCTTC
CDR3: CASSLARQLNEQFF
V: TRBV12-3/TRBV12-4
size: many
J: TRBJ2-1
D: -

DNA: TGTGCCAGTAGTATAGACCTCTTTAGCGGGGGGGCCTATGAGCAGTTCTTC
CDR3: CASSIDLFSGGAYEQFF
V: TRBV19
size: few
J: TRBJ2-1
D: TRBD2

DNA: TGTGCCAGCAGTTACGCCGGGGGCCTCGAGACCCAGTACTTC
CDR3: CASSYAGGLETQYF
V: TRBV6-5
size: many
J: TRBJ2-5
D: -

DNA: TGCAGTGCTGAACTAAGGACAGGGACCTACGAGCAGTACTTC
CDR3: CSAELRTGTYEQYF
V: TRBV20-1
size: many
J: TRBJ2-7
D: TRBD1

DNA: TGTGCCAGCAGCCCTCGACAGGGGGAGCCAGGTCACACCGGGGAGCTGTTTTTT
CDR3: CASSPRQGEPGHTGELFF
V: TRBV7-9
size: many
J: TRBJ2-2
D: TRBD1

DNA: TGTGCCACCAGGTGGACCGAGGAAAATGAAAAACTGTTTTTT
CDR3: CATRWTEENEKLFF
V: TRBV6-1
size: many
J: TRBJ1-4
D: -